Below are 16 T cell receptor beta chains sequenced from a single sample in a study of technical replicates of blood from several donors (TCRdb year 2017). The library was made by the immunoSEQ multiplex PCR assay. The source is immuneACCESS, and TCRdb retained only in-frame sequences with V and J called. Part of the clones is not carried over; for the studies checked, unresolved V genes explain less than half of this, and the remainder is unexplained. The sample includes about 49,000 clones, with around nine tenths observed a single time. The ten biggest clones cover approximately 3.9% of the sample. The sample was PBMCs. The receptors originated from a human donor in good health. Some clones in this sample may be carry-over from other donors' samples.

The V call is TRBV11-3, the J call TRBJ2-7; 10 positions match TRBD1. The CDR3 has 15 residues. Germline CDR1 reads SGHNT; CDR2 reads YENEEA. With V trimmed by 5 bases and J by 3 bases, 7 bases remained unmatched. CDR3 in DNA: TGTGCCAGCAGCCAAGGACAGGGGGAGATCTACGAGCAGTACTTC. Translation gives CASSQGQGEIYEQYF.

J is TRBJ1-4 and V is TRBV2; D is uncertain. Trimming removed 6 bases at V and 8 bases at J, with 10 bases between. Germline CDR1 SNHLY, CDR2 FYNNEI. The CDR3 runs to 12 residues. CDR3 amino acids: CASRPAGEKLFF. The DNA for the CDR3 is TGTGCCAGCAGACCCGCCGGGGAAAAACTGTTTTTT.

The chain carries TRBV12-5 and TRBJ2-7, with D uncertain. The V gene lost 6 bases and the J gene lost 3 bases, with 6 bases spanning the gap. The CDR3 spans 11 residues. Germline V CDR1 and CDR2: LGHNT, FRNRAP. CDR3 loop: CASGPDYEQYF. CDR3 coding DNA: TGTGCTAGTGGGCCAGACTACGAGCAGTACTTC.

The chain couples TRBV19 to TRBJ2-7, with 8 bases fitting TRBD2. The V segment lost 3 bases and the J segment 4 bases; nucleotides outside the gene matches: 5. CDR1 is LNHDA, CDR2 SQIVND, per germline (reference sequence). The CDR3 runs to 14 residues. Here the CDR3 DNA reads TGTGCCAGTAGTATGGGACTAGGTGGTTACGAGCAGTACTTC. It encodes CASSMGLGGYEQYF.

This rearrangement joins TRBV9 to TRBJ2-3; TRBD2 agrees at 10 bases. Trimming at V came to 3 bases and at J to 1 base, leaving 8 bases not matched to a gene. The CDR3 length is 17 residues. CDR1 and CDR2 from the germline V gene are SGDLS and YYNGEE. The CDR3 reads CASSDRLGTSGTDTQYF. As DNA, the CDR3 is TGTGCCAGCAGCGATCGATTGGGGACTAGCGGCACAGATACGCAGTATTTT.

This sequence joins TRBV10-3 and TRBJ2-3; 8 bases match TRBD2. CDR1 is ENHRY and CDR2 is SYGVKD in the germline V gene. The CDR3 loop spans 16 amino acids. V trimming: 3 bases; J trimming: 4 bases; junction bases outside the gene matches: 9. The CDR3 loop reads CAISDLTGGPADTQYF. Here the CDR3 DNA reads TGTGCCATCAGTGACCTGACGGGAGGGCCTGCAGATACGCAGTATTTT.

The V and J genes are TRBV19 and TRBJ1-5; 7 nucleotides align to TRBD1. The CDR3 spans 16 residues. The germline V gene has CDR1 LNHDA and CDR2 SQIVND (reference sequence). V dropped 5 bases and J dropped 0; count of bases not matched to a gene: 7. For the CDR3, the DNA is TGTGCCAGTAGTGTCGGGGACAGATATAGCAATCAGCCCCAGCATTTT. Protein: CASSVGDRYSNQPQHF.

This chain joins TRBV19 and TRBJ2-7; TRBD1 matches at 9 bases. Looked up from germline, CDR1 is LNHDA and CDR2 is SQIVND (reference sequence). CDR3 length equals 16 residues. Trimming at V came to 2 bases and at J to 5 bases, leaving 10 bases not matched to a gene. CDR3 region: CASSIFPGQGSNEQYF. The CDR3 coding sequence is TGTGCCAGTAGTATATTTCCAGGACAGGGGTCCAACGAGCAGTACTTC.

This chain joins TRBV5-6 and TRBJ1-1, with 9 bases lining up with TRBD1. V shed 4 bases, J shed 4 bases, and the junction held 8 bases outside the gene matches. The CDR3 consists of 15 residues. Germline CDR1 and CDR2: SGHDT and YYEEEE. DNA of the CDR3: TGTGCCAGCAGCCAGGACAGGGGATCGGGCACTGAAGCTTTCTTT. Translating it yields CASSQDRGSGTEAFF.

The V and J genes are TRBV4-2 and TRBJ2-7; 8 nucleotides line up with TRBD2. Trimming at V came to 1 base and at J to 4 bases, leaving 9 bases not matched to a gene. Per germline, CDR1 LGHNA and CDR2 YNFKEQ. CDR3 length equals 16 residues. The CDR3 is CASSQGGSGREYEQYF. The DNA for the CDR3 is TGTGCCAGCAGCCAAGGTGGGAGCGGGAGAGAGTACGAGCAGTACTTC.

J is TRBJ2-7 and V is TRBV4-1, with 8 positions matching TRBD2. The CDR3 consists of 16 residues. The germline V gene encodes CDR1 MGHRA and CDR2 YSYEKL. V dropped 0 bases and J dropped 3; count of bases not matched to a gene: 7. The CDR3 loop reads CASSQDILAGYYEQYF. The CDR3 DNA reads TGCGCCAGCAGCCAAGATATCTTAGCGGGGTACTACGAGCAGTACTTC.

The chain employs TRBV5-5 and TRBJ2-3; TRBD1 aligns across 10 bases. With 3 bases clipped from V and 3 bases from J, the junction kept 4 bases outside the gene matches. This CDR3 spans 15 amino acids. Germline CDR1 SGHKS, CDR2 YYEKEE (reference sequence). The CDR3 is CASSWGQGLTDTQYF. DNA of the CDR3: TGTGCCAGCAGCTGGGGACAGGGGTTGACAGATACGCAGTATTTT.

The J gene is TRBJ1-2, the V gene TRBV4-2; possibly TRBD1 for D (5 bases). V lost 0 bases and J lost 5, with 19 bases in between. This CDR3 has 17 amino acids. Germline CDR1 LGHNA, CDR2 YNFKEQ. CDR3 DNA sequence: TGTGCCAGCAGCCAAGATTTGCCGCGGTGGGCAGGGTATGGCTACACCTTC. It translates to CASSQDLPRWAGYGYTF.

The gene calls are TRBV11-3 and TRBJ2-1, with TRBD2 as a possible D gene (6 bases). The CDR3 covers 14 residues. Looked up from germline, CDR1 is SGHNT and CDR2 is YENEEA. V was pared by 1 base and J by 5 bases, with 9 bases between. This chain's CDR3 is CASSLGRGNNEQFF. The DNA of the CDR3 is TGTGCCAGCAGCTTAGGACGGGGGAACAATGAGCAGTTCTTC.

This rearrangement joins TRBV28 to TRBJ1-2; D possibly corresponds to TRBD1 (5 bases). This CDR3 spans 14 amino acids. Trimming pared 4 bases from V and 5 bases from J, leaving 14 bases between. CDR1 is MDHEN and CDR2 is SYDVKM in the germline V gene. Here the CDR3 DNA reads TGTGCCAGCAGTTCCGGAGGGGAAGCGTATGGCTACACCTTC. The encoded protein is CASSSGGEAYGYTF.

The rearrangement joins TRBV7-2 to TRBJ2-7; D might be TRBD2 (5 bases). V was pared by 6 bases and J by 4 bases, with 13 bases between. This CDR3 has 13 amino acids. The germline V gene has CDR1 SGHTA and CDR2 FQGNSA. DNA for the CDR3: TGTGCCAGCAGACGTAATGGACTTTACGAGCAGTACTTC. Its translation: CASRRNGLYEQYF.